Described below is a single TCR beta chain sequence and its context. The data derive from a study of control samples from healthy donors and cancer patients. TCRdb keeps only in-frame clones here, not all; method: immunoSEQ multiplex PCR. Of roughly 130,000 clones in the sample, roughly 95% were seen once. The CDR3 contains 15 residues. The V end lost 0 bases, the J end lost 1 base, and 8 bases lay between the germline ends. Germline CDR1 reads LGHNA; CDR2 reads YNFKEQ. The sequence was collected from a man aged 25 to 40 in good health. Input material: blood. The chain combines TRBV4-2 with TRBJ2-3, with D possibly called TRBD1 or TRBD2 (5 bases each). The CDR3 sequence is CASSQEGPRTDTQYF. The DNA for the CDR3 is TGTGCCAGCAGCCAAGAGGGACCGCGCACAGATACGCAGTATTTT.